The rows below give T cell receptor beta chains drawn from one sample of a study of identical twins. TCRdb called the 5' RACE reads again in MiXCR, with one record for every CDR3 protein. The data contain some 790,000 distinct CDR3 sequences, about 20% of them singletons. This same sample was also part of a study on T cells expressing NK-cell markers.

Sequencing used PBMCs. Receptors were obtained from a young woman in good health. CDR3s include the opening cysteine and the closing phenylalanine or tryptophan. Fields, in order: D gene, J gene, clone size, V gene, CDR3 protein, CDR3 DNA. A D gene is named only where the DNA matches it firmly. Size is stated for part of the rows, as once, few or many counts, or as a class when the clone is expanded.

D: .
J: TRBJ2-3
size: few
V: TRBV20-1
CDR3: CSAVRSVQDTQYF
DNA: TGCAGTGCCGTACGAAGTGTACAAGATACGCAGTATTTT

D: .
J: TRBJ2-3
size: few
V: TRBV29-1
CDR3: CSAQGTLGSTDTQYF
DNA: TGCAGCGCCCAAGGAACTTTAGGAAGTACAGATACGCAGTATTTT

D: .
J: TRBJ2-7
size: .
V: TRBV10-3
CDR3: CAISGTLLSYEQYF
DNA: TGTGCCATCAGCGGGACTCTCCTCTCCTACGAGCAGTACTTC

D: TRBD2
J: TRBJ2-5
size: many
V: TRBV10-3
CDR3: CAISESSGRSGSQTQYF
DNA: TGTGCCATCAGTGAGTCGAGCGGGAGAAGTGGATCGCAGACCCAGTACTTC

D: TRBD2
J: TRBJ2-5
size: .
V: TRBV30
CDR3: CAWGSGTETQYF
DNA: TGTGCCTGGGGCAGCGGGACAGAGACCCAGTACTTC

D: .
J: TRBJ2-7
size: .
V: TRBV14
CDR3: CASSQGAMRQYF
DNA: TGTGCCAGCAGCCAAGGTGCGATGAGGCAGTACTTC

D: .
J: TRBJ1-4
size: .
V: TRBV7-9
CDR3: CASSPKQGPTNEKLFF
DNA: TGTGCCAGCAGCCCGAAACAGGGTCCAACTAATGAAAAACTGTTTTTT

D: .
J: TRBJ1-6
size: many
V: TRBV12-3/TRBV12-4
CDR3: CASSFDNSPLHF
DNA: TGTGCCAGCAGTTTTGATAATTCACCCCTCCACTTT

D: .
J: TRBJ2-7
size: many
V: TRBV6-2/TRBV6-3
CDR3: CASSYAWVGRSSYEQYF
DNA: TGTGCCAGCAGTTACGCGTGGGTGGGGCGAAGCTCCTACGAGCAGTACTTC

D: TRBD2
J: TRBJ2-2
size: .
V: TRBV20-1
CDR3: CSASWASGSTGELFF
DNA: TGCAGTGCTAGTTGGGCTAGCGGATCCACCGGGGAGCTGTTTTTT

D: TRBD1
J: TRBJ1-2
size: .
V: TRBV5-4
CDR3: CASSPGATGVGGYTF
DNA: TGTGCCAGCAGCCCAGGCGCGACAGGGGTCGGTGGCTACACCTTC

D: TRBD2
J: TRBJ2-1
size: few
V: TRBV5-1
CDR3: CASSLDLAGGGEQFF
DNA: TGCGCCAGCAGCTTGGATCTAGCGGGGGGTGGTGAGCAGTTCTTC

D: .
J: TRBJ2-5
size: few
V: TRBV20-1
CDR3: CSAREGYTFQETQYF
DNA: TGCAGTGCTAGAGAGGGGTACACGTTCCAAGAGACCCAGTACTTC

D: TRBD1
J: TRBJ2-7
size: .
V: TRBV29-1
CDR3: CSVADRVWGIRTYEQYF
DNA: TGCAGCGTTGCAGACAGGGTATGGGGTATCAGGACCTACGAGCAGTACTTC

D: .
J: TRBJ2-3
size: many
V: TRBV4-1
CDR3: CASSQDTTDTQYF
DNA: TGCGCCAGCAGCCAAGACACCACAGATACGCAGTATTTT

D: .
J: TRBJ2-3
size: .
V: TRBV9
CDR3: CASSVDLGTDTQYF
DNA: TGTGCCAGCAGCGTAGATCTGGGCACAGATACGCAGTATTTT

D: TRBD1
J: TRBJ2-7
size: .
V: TRBV12-3/TRBV12-4
CDR3: CASSSLTTGAEQYF
DNA: TGTGCCAGCAGTTCCCTAACGACAGGGGCCGAGCAGTACTTC

D: .
J: TRBJ2-7
size: .
V: TRBV6-1
CDR3: CAVPGGRSSYEQYF
DNA: TGTGCCGTCCCCGGGGGCCGGAGCTCCTACGAGCAGTACTTC

D: .
J: TRBJ1-5
size: .
V: TRBV4-2
CDR3: CASSQDSMAANQPQHF
DNA: TGTGCCAGCAGCCAAGATTCTATGGCGGCCAATCAGCCCCAGCATTTT

D: .
J: TRBJ2-2
size: few
V: TRBV6-1
CDR3: CACNKGAGTGELFF
DNA: TGTGCCTGCAATAAAGGCGCGGGCACCGGGGAGCTGTTTTTT

D: .
J: TRBJ2-7
size: few
V: TRBV12-3/TRBV12-4
CDR3: CASSLFTETYF
DNA: TGTGCCAGCAGTTTATTCACCGAGACGTACTTC

D: .
J: TRBJ2-2
size: .
V: TRBV5-1
CDR3: CASSEGPFTGELFF
DNA: TGCGCCAGCAGCGAGGGACCCTTCACCGGGGAGCTGTTTTTT

D: .
J: TRBJ1-2
size: .
V: TRBV19
CDR3: CASSNINYGYTF
DNA: TGTGCCAGTAGTAACATTAACTATGGCTACACCTTC

D: TRBD2
J: TRBJ2-3
size: few
V: TRBV9
CDR3: CASSDRLAGGQDTQYF
DNA: TGTGCCAGCAGCGACAGACTAGCGGGGGGGCAAGATACGCAGTATTTT

D: .
J: TRBJ2-2
size: .
V: TRBV5-8
CDR3: CASTRLRTPTGELFF
DNA: TGTGCCAGCACCCGACTCCGGACACCAACCGGGGAGCTGTTTTTT

D: TRBD2
J: TRBJ2-3
size: .
V: TRBV11-2
CDR3: CASSPGTSGRARADTQYF
DNA: TGTGCCAGCAGCCCCGGGACTAGCGGGAGGGCTCGGGCAGATACGCAGTATTTT

D: .
J: TRBJ2-7
size: .
V: TRBV5-1
CDR3: CASRMGADYEQYF
DNA: TGCGCCAGCAGAATGGGGGCGGACTACGAGCAGTACTTC

D: .
J: TRBJ2-5
size: few
V: TRBV20-1
CDR3: CSARSREENQETQYF
DNA: TGCAGTGCTAGGAGTAGGGAGGAAAACCAAGAGACCCAGTACTTC

D: .
J: TRBJ1-2
size: .
V: TRBV3-1
CDR3: CASSQDSGRGGYTF
DNA: TGTGCCAGCAGCCAAGATTCAGGGCGTGGGGGCTACACCTTC

D: .
J: TRBJ1-1
size: .
V: TRBV5-5
CDR3: CASSFGEGVRNTEAFF
DNA: TGTGCCAGCAGCTTCGGGGAGGGGGTTCGGAACACTGAAGCTTTCTTT

D: TRBD2
J: TRBJ2-1
size: .
V: TRBV29-1
CDR3: CSERLAGGPYNEQFF
DNA: TGCAGCGAGCGCCTAGCGGGGGGCCCCTACAATGAGCAGTTCTTC

D: .
J: TRBJ1-5
size: .
V: TRBV6-1
CDR3: CASRPTGNQPQHF
DNA: TGTGCCAGCAGACCCACAGGGAATCAGCCCCAGCATTTT

D: .
J: TRBJ2-1
size: many
V: TRBV12-3/TRBV12-4
CDR3: CASSSRTEANEQFF
DNA: TGTGCCAGCAGTTCCCGGACCGAGGCCAATGAGCAGTTCTTC

D: .
J: TRBJ2-7
size: few
V: TRBV18
CDR3: CASSPQGEEQYF
DNA: TGTGCCAGCTCACCACAAGGGGAGGAGCAGTACTTC

D: .
J: TRBJ2-5
size: few
V: TRBV7-2
CDR3: CASSPTRAQETQYF
DNA: TGTGCCAGCAGCCCCACAAGGGCCCAAGAGACCCAGTACTTC

D: .
J: TRBJ1-1
size: few
V: TRBV3-1
CDR3: CASSQARLTMTEAFF
DNA: TGTGCCAGCAGCCAAGCTCGTCTGACGATGACTGAAGCTTTCTTT

D: TRBD1
J: TRBJ2-1
size: many
V: TRBV7-8
CDR3: CASTERTGGLHEQFF
DNA: TGTGCCAGCACCGAAAGGACAGGGGGCTTGCATGAGCAGTTCTTC

D: .
J: TRBJ2-7
size: .
V: TRBV12-3/TRBV12-4
CDR3: CASSFRERAPLGEQYF
DNA: TGTGCCAGCAGTTTCCGGGAGCGGGCCCCCCTGGGGGAGCAGTACTTC

D: .
J: TRBJ1-5
size: few
V: TRBV30
CDR3: CAWSGNHNQPQHF
DNA: TGTGCCTGGAGTGGGAACCACAATCAGCCCCAGCATTTT

D: TRBD2
J: TRBJ2-7
size: once
V: TRBV20-1
CDR3: CSARGTSGLRSSYEQYF
DNA: TGCAGTGCTAGGGGGACTAGCGGTTTGAGAAGCTCCTACGAGCAGTACTTC

D: TRBD1
J: TRBJ2-1
size: few
V: TRBV10-3
CDR3: CAISETDRANEQFF
DNA: TGTGCCATCAGTGAGACGGACAGGGCTAATGAGCAGTTCTTC